The 22 T cell receptor beta chains presented below share a single source sample, sequenced in a study of metastatic and nonmetastatic thyroid tumors. Patients underwent thyroid surgery, and none had received any treatment before it. TCRdb re-called clones from the PCR reads using MiXCR. In the table there are 50,000 or so clones, under 20% of which are singletons. The sample comprised blood. The receptors here all came from a female donor with papillary thyroid cancer or a benign thyroid nodule (not recorded which). Some clones in this sample may be carry-over from other donors' samples.

This clone was seen many times. The DNA for the CDR3 is TGTGCCAGCAGTTATAGGACAGGACGCAATCAGCCCCAGCATTTT. Translating it yields CASSYRTGRNQPQHF. This sequence joins TRBV6-1 and TRBJ1-5; 7 bases are shared with TRBD1. Trimming cost V 5 bases and J 2 bases; bases outside gene matches: 6. The germline CDR1 and CDR2 sequences are MNHNS and SASEGT. The CDR3 is 15 residues long.

This clone was counted ten times or more. The chain combines TRBV20-1 with TRBJ2-7; D tentatively fits TRBD1 or TRBD2 (5 bases each). Germline values: CDR1 DFQATT, CDR2 SNEGSKA (reference sequence). The CDR3 contains 16 residues. V gave up 3 bases and J gave up 0 bases, with 18 bases separating them. For the CDR3, the DNA is TGCAGTGCTAGGGGGGTTGATTCATGGAGCTCCTACGAGCAGTACTTC. Translating it yields CSARGVDSWSSYEQYF.

This clone was seen many times. The CDR3 nucleotides are TGTGCCAGCAGTTATTATGCGGAGACAGCAACCTACGAGCAGTACTTC. Amino acids: CASSYYAETATYEQYF. V and J are TRBV6-1 and TRBJ2-7; tentative D call: TRBD1 (5 bases). Per germline, CDR1 MNHNS and CDR2 SASEGT. Trimming shortened V by 5 bases and J by 2 bases, and 19 bases separated the two germline ends. This CDR3 has 16 residues.

This clone appeared many times. One junction end does not reproduce the germline sequence, and a read error may be involved. The chain employs TRBV5-1 and TRBJ2-1; D remains ambiguous. Germline-derived CDR1 and CDR2 are SGHRS and YFSETQ. The CDR3 has 13 residues. The CDR3 region is CSSGRSSYNEQFF. CDR3 nucleotides: TGTTCAAGTGGTCGGAGCTCCTACAATGAGCAGTTCTTC. Full variable domain (rest looked up from reference TRBV5-1 and TRBJ2-1): KAGVTQTPRYLIKTRGQQVTLSCSPISGHRSVSWYQQTPGQGLQFLFEYFSETQRNKGNFPGRFSGRQFSNSRSEMNVSTLELGDSALYLCSSGRSSYNEQFFGPGTRLTVL.

The chain joins TRBV5-6 to TRBJ1-2; 7 nucleotides agree with TRBD1. Trimming cost V 4 bases and J 0 bases; bases outside gene matches: 6. Germline V CDR1 and CDR2: SGHDT, YYEEEE. This CDR3 spans 15 amino acids. CDR3 amino acids: CASSPYRGSNYGYTF. The CDR3 nucleotides read TGTGCCAGCAGCCCCTACAGGGGTTCTAACTATGGCTACACCTTC.

This clone was seen repeatedly, ten times or more. The chain carries TRBV28 and TRBJ2-2; 8 bases are a match to TRBD2. Germline CDR1 MDHEN, CDR2 SYDVKM. The CDR3 is 15 residues long. J lost 4 bases, V lost 2 bases, and 3 bases had no gene match. The CDR3 coding sequence is TGTGCCAGCAGTTTAATTGCGGGAGGCACCGGGGAGCTGTTTTTT. Amino acid sequence: CASSLIAGGTGELFF.

This clone was counted between two and nine times. This may be a read error: a much more frequent sequence differs by one nucleotide. This rearrangement joins TRBV20-1 to TRBJ2-2, with 7 bases lining up with TRBD2. Germline V gives CDR1 DFQATT, CDR2 SNEGSKA (reference sequence). There are 13 residues in the CDR3. The CDR3 nucleotides read TGCAGTGCTAGGGGCGGTGGCGGCGGGGGGCTGTTTTTT. This codes for CSARGGGGGGLFF.

This clone was counted ten times or more. V and J are TRBV27 and TRBJ1-4; 8 nucleotides agree with TRBD1. Unmatched junction bases numbered 14, after V lost 6 bases and J lost 8 bases. Germline assignment: CDR1 MNHEY and CDR2 SMNVEV (reference sequence). CDR3 length: 16 residues. In DNA form, the CDR3 reads TGTGCCAGCAGCCAGCGAGGGACAGGTTTTGACGAAAAACTGTTTTTT. Encoded protein: CASSQRGTGFDEKLFF.

Concerning this clone itself: Other nucleotide sequences from this sample produce the same CDR3. The chain is built from TRBV11-3 and TRBJ1-1; 7 bases match TRBD1. Germline V gene lookup returns CDR1 SGHNT and CDR2 YENEEA. The ends lost 5 bases at V and 13 bases at J; junction bases unmatched: 13. There are 13 residues in the CDR3. CDR3 coding DNA: TGTGCCAGCAGCCTTTCAAGACAGGGTGCAAGTTTCTTT. It is translated as CASSLSRQGASFF.

This sequence joins TRBV2 and TRBJ2-3; maybe TRBD1 (6 bases). The ends were cut back, 7 bases at V and 1 base at J, with 12 bases in the middle. The CDR3 sequence is 14 residues long. Looked up from germline, CDR1 is SNHLY and CDR2 is FYNNEI. The CDR3 coding sequence is TGTGCCAGCATGAGGTACAGGGGCACAGATACGCAGTATTTT. It translates to CASMRYRGTDTQYF.

This clone was detected many times. The sample carries other DNA sequences with the same CDR3. This chain connects TRBV6-1 to TRBJ2-4; D might be TRBD1 (6 bases). CDR3 size: 16 residues. Per germline, CDR1 MNHNS and CDR2 SASEGT. The germline V and J ends were trimmed by 0 bases and 7 bases, with 16 bases remaining between them. In DNA, the CDR3 is TGTGCCAGCAGTGAAGCGTTAAGCAGGGGCAACAACATTCAGTACTTC. Translation gives CASSEALSRGNNIQYF.

The sample holds many counts of this clone. This rearrangement joins TRBV6-1 to TRBJ1-5, with 8 bases lining up with TRBD1. CDR1 MNHNS and CDR2 SASEGT come from the germline V gene. The J segment lost 11 bases and the V segment lost 6 bases, leaving 15 bases of the junction unmatched. This CDR3 has 15 amino acids. Here the CDR3 DNA reads TGTGCCAGCAGCGACCCGGGACAGGAGGGGGGGGCCCAGCATTTT. Its protein is CASSDPGQEGGAQHF.

This clone occurred many times. The genes are TRBV4-2 and TRBJ2-2; 15 bases map to TRBD2. Germline trimming cut 3 bases from V and 4 bases from J; bases unmatched to any gene: 0. Germline values: CDR1 LGHNA, CDR2 YNFKEQ. CDR3 length: 16 amino acids. The DNA of the CDR3 is TGTGCCAGCAGCCAGGGACTAGCGGGAGGCACCGGGGAGCTGTTTTTT. Translation: CASSQGLAGGTGELFF.

This clone was counted ten times or more. This chain joins TRBV27 and TRBJ1-1; D might be TRBD1 (5 bases). CDR3 length equals 13 residues. CDR1 and CDR2 (germline): MNHEY, SMNVEV (reference sequence). V lost 4 bases and J 5 bases, leaving 11 bases between the germline ends. The CDR3 protein is CASSSQGRTEAFF. As DNA, the CDR3 is TGTGCCAGCAGTTCGCAGGGTCGTACTGAAGCTTTCTTT.

In its sample, this clone was seen many times. This sequence joins TRBV30 and TRBJ1-5; 8 bases fit TRBD1. V lost 2 bases, J lost 4 bases, and 1 base stayed unmatched. The germline gives CDR1 GTSNPN, CDR2 SVGIG (reference sequence). CDR3 length: 13 amino acids. CDR3 nucleotide sequence: TGTGCCTGGAGTCGACAGGGGAATCAGCCCCAGCATTTT. Protein product: CAWSRQGNQPQHF. Supplemented by reference TRBV30 and TRBJ1-5, the full variable domain reads SQTIHQWPATLVQPVGSPLSLECTVEGTSNPNLYWYRQAAGRGLQLLFYSVGIGQISSEVPQNLSASRPQDRQFILSSKKLLLSDSGFYLCAWSRQGNQPQHFGDGTRLSIL.

In this sample, this clone turned up a few times. A much larger clone lies a single base off, so this may be a read error. The chain uses TRBV3-1 and TRBJ1-5; no reliable D call. The CDR3 runs 16 residues. Per germline, CDR1 LGHDT and CDR2 YNNKEL (reference sequence). V was clipped by 1 base and J by 2 bases, with 12 bases between them. The CDR3 DNA is TGTGCCAGCAGCCAAGGGCGGCATTCCGGCAATCAGCCCCAGCATTTT. This encodes CASSQGRHSGNQPQHF.

This clone was observed many times. This chain joins TRBV4-1 and TRBJ2-3; TRBD2 agrees at 8 bases. The germline CDR1 and CDR2 sequences are MGHRA and YSYEKL. V shed 2 bases, J shed 4 bases, and the junction held 2 bases outside the gene matches. CDR3 length: 14 amino acids. CDR3 nucleotide sequence: TGCGCCAGCAGCCAAAGCGGGAGACCAGATACGCAGTATTTT. It yields the protein CASSQSGRPDTQYF.

The chain links TRBV28 to TRBJ2-7, with TRBD2 identical over 9 bases. The CDR3 runs 20 residues. Per germline, CDR1 MDHEN and CDR2 SYDVKM. V lost 2 bases to trimming and J lost 3 bases; unmatched junction nucleotides: 20. Here the CDR3 reads CASSLPDPGIAGAVYYEQYF. The CDR3 DNA follows: TGTGCCAGCAGTTTACCCGATCCGGGAATAGCGGGAGCAGTTTACTACGAGCAGTACTTC.

This clone was recorded many times. This chain connects TRBV28 to TRBJ1-2, with 7 bases matching TRBD1. This CDR3 is 16 amino acids long. Germline V gene sequence: CDR1 MDHEN, CDR2 SYDVKM. Losses at the gene ends were 3 bases for V and 5 bases for J; bases not matched to a gene: 12. The chain's CDR3 is CASSFLTGANGYGYTF. CDR3 coding DNA: TGTGCCAGCAGTTTCCTAACAGGGGCCAATGGGTATGGCTACACCTTC.

The table lists this clone with a count of one. The junction departs from the called germline gene at one end, perhaps through a read error. V is TRBV30 and J is TRBJ2-2; no clear D. The CDR3 is 14 amino acids. CDR1 is GTSNPN, CDR2 SVGIG, per germline (reference sequence). The CDR3 nucleotides are TGCGCCTGGAGTCCCGGGCTTCCCACCGGGGAGCTGTTTTTT. Protein product: CAWSPGLPTGELFF.

This clone came up many times. In the same sample, other DNA sequences code for this CDR3. This chain links TRBV7-8 with TRBJ1-5; 10 bases map to TRBD1. The trim removed 4 bases at V and 7 bases at J, leaving 10 bases unmatched. Germline V gene lookup returns CDR1 SGHVS and CDR2 FQNEAQ. The CDR3 runs 16 residues. Here the CDR3 DNA reads TGTGCCAGCAGCTGGGGGACAGGGGCCTCGAGACAGCCCCAGCATTTT. Protein sequence: CASSWGTGASRQPQHF.

In this sample, this clone turned up many times. A junction end diverges from the germline sequence, so it may reflect a read error. This CDR3 is also generated by other DNA sequences in the sample. The J gene is TRBJ2-7, the V gene TRBV11-1; TRBD1 might be the D (5 bases). CDR1 is SGHAT, CDR2 FQDESV, per germline (reference sequence). The CDR3 is made up of 16 amino acids. CDR3 residues: CASSPWIGQGAYEQYF. As DNA, the CDR3 is TGTGCCAGCAGCCCCTGGATCGGGCAGGGCGCCTACGAGCAGTACTTT.